The present T cell receptor beta chain was sequenced within a study of shared clonotypes between healthy human individuals. Findings and limits, study-wide: Lower generation probabilities were found for non-shared clonotypes than for those shared by all four donors.

The germline V gene has CDR1 SGHAT and CDR2 FQNNGV. This CDR3 has 16 residues. V was pared by 2 bases and J by 6 bases, with 17 bases between. On this clone: What it recognizes is unknown.

Sequenced by immunoSEQ multiplex PCR; TCRdb stores in-frame clones only, minus some. The data hold some 2,500,000 clones, with 90% to 95% observed a single time. Study donors comprised healthy, HIV-negative adults devoid of recent acute infection or vaccination. CD4+ cells were split into CD45RA+ naive and CD45RA-negative memory subsets. The TCR was taken from a man between 18 and 29 years old in good health. Some clones in this sample may be carry-over from other donors' samples. The chain employs TRBV11-2 and TRBJ2-1, with D possibly TRBD1 on 5 matching bases. Sequenced input: naive CD4+ T cells from PBMCs. Subset described: CD45RA+ positively selected. DNA of the CDR3: TGTGCCAGCAGCTTACTAAACAGGAGCCCTCGCAATGAGCAGTTCTTC. This sequence encodes CASSLLNRSPRNEQFF.